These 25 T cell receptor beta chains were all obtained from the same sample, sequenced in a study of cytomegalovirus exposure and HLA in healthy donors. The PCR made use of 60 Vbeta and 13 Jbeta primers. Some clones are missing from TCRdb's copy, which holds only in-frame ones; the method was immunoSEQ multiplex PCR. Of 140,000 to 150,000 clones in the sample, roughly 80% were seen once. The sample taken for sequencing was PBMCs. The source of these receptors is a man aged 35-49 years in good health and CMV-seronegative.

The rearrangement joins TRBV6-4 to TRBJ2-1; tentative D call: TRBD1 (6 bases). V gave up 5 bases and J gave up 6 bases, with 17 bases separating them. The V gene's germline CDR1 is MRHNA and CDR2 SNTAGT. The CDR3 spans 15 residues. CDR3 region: CASSYTGKDINEQFF. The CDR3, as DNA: TGTGCCAGCAGTTATACAGGGAAAGATATCAATGAGCAGTTCTTC.

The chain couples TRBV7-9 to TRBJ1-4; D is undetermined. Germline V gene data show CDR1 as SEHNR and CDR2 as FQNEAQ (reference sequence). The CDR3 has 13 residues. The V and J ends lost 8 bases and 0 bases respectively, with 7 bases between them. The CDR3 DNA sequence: TGTGCCAGCCAGATCACAACTAATGAAAAACTGTTTTTT. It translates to CASQITTNEKLFF.

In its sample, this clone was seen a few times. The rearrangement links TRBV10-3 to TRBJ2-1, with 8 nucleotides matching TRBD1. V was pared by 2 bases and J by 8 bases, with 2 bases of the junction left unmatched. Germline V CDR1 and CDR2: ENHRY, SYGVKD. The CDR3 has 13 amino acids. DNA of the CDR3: TGTGCCATCAGTGAGGACAGGGGACATGAGCAGTTCTTC. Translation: CAISEDRGHEQFF.

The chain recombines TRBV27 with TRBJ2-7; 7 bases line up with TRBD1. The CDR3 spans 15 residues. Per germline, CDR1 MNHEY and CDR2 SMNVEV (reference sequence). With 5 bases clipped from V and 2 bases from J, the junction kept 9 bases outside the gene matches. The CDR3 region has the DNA TGTGCCAGCAGTCCGATTGGGACAGCGGCCTACGAGCAGTACTTC. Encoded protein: CASSPIGTAAYEQYF.

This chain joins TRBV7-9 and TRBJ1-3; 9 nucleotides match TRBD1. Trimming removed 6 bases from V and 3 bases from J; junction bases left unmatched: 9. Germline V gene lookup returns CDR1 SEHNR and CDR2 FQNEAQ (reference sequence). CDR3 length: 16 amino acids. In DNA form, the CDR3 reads TGTGCCAGCAGAACCGGGACAGGGCTACTTGGAAACACCATATATTTT. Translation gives CASRTGTGLLGNTIYF.

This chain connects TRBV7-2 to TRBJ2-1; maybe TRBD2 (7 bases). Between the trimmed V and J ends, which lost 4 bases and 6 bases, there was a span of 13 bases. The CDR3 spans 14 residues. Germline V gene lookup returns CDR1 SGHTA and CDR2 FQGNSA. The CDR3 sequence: CASSSTRGANEQFF. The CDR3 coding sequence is TGTGCCAGCAGCTCAACCCGGGGGGCCAATGAGCAGTTCTTC.

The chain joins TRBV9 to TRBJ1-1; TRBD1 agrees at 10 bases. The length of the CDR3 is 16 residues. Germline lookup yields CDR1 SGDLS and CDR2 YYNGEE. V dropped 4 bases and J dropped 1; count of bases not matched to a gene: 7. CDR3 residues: CASSTGQGVWNTEAFF. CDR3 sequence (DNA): TGTGCCAGCAGCACCGGACAGGGGGTGTGGAACACTGAAGCTTTCTTT.

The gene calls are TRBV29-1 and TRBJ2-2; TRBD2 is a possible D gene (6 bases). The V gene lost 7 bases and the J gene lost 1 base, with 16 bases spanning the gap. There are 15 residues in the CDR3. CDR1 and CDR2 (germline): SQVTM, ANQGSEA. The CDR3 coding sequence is TGCAGCGCGGAATCGGAGCGGGTGAACACCGGGGAGCTGTTTTTT. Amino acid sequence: CSAESERVNTGELFF.

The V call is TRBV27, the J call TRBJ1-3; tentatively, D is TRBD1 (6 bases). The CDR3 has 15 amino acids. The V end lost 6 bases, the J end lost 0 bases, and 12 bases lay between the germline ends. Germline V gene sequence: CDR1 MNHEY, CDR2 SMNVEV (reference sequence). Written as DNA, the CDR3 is TGTGCCAGCAGGCCTGACAGGAGCTCTGGAAACACCATATATTTT. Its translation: CASRPDRSSGNTIYF.

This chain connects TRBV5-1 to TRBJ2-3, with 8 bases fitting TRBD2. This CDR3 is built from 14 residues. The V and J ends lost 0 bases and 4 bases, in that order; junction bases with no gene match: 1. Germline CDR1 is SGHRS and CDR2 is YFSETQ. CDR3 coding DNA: TGCGCCAGCAGCTTGGGACTAGCGCCAGATACGCAGTATTTT. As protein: CASSLGLAPDTQYF.

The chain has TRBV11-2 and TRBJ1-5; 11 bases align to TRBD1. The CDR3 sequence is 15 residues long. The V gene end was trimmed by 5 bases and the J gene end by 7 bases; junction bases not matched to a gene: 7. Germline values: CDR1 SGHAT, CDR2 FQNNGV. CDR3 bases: TGTGCCAGCAGCGCGGACAGGGGGCCCCAGCAGCCCCAGCATTTT. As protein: CASSADRGPQQPQHF.

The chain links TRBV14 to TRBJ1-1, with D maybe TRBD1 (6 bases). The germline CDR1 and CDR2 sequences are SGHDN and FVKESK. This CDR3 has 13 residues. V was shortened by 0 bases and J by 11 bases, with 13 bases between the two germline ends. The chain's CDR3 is CASSQDRPGVAFF. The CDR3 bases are TGTGCCAGCAGCCAAGATCGTCCAGGGGTGGCTTTCTTT.

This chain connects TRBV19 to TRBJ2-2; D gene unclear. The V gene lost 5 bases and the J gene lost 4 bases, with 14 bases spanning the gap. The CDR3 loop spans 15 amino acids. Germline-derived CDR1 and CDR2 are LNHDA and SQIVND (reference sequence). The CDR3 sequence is CASSFLSVGTGELFF. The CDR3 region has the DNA TGTGCCAGTAGTTTTCTCAGCGTTGGCACCGGGGAGCTGTTTTTT.

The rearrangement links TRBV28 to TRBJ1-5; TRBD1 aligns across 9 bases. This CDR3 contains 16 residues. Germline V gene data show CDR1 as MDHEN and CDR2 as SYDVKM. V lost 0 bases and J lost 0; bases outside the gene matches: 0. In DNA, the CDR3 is TGTGCCAGCAGTTTATGGGGACAGGGTAGCAATCAGCCCCAGCATTTT. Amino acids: CASSLWGQGSNQPQHF.

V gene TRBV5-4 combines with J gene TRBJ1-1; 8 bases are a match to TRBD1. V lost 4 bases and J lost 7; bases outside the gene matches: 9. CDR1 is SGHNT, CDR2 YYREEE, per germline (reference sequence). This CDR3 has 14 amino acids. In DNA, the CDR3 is TGTGCCAGCAGCCCGACAGGGGCCGGGAATGAAGCTTTCTTT. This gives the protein CASSPTGAGNEAFF. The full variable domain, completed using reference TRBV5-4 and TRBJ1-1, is ETGVTQSPTHLIKTRGQQVTLRCSSQSGHNTVSWYQQALGQGPQFIFQYYREEENGRGNFPPRFSGLQFPNYSSELNVNALELDDSALYLCASSPTGAGNEAFFGQGTRLTVV.

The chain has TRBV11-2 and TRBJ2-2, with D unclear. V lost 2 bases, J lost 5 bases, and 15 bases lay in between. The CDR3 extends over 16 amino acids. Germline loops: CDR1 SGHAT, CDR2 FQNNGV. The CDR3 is CASSLNQLLGTGELFF. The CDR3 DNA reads TGTGCCAGCAGCTTAAACCAACTATTAGGAACCGGGGAGCTGTTTTTT.

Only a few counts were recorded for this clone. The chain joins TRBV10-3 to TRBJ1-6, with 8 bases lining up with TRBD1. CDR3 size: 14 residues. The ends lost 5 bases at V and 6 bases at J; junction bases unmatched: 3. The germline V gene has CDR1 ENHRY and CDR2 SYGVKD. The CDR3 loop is CAISPTGANSPLHF. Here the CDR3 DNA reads TGTGCCATCAGTCCGACAGGGGCTAATTCACCCCTCCACTTT.

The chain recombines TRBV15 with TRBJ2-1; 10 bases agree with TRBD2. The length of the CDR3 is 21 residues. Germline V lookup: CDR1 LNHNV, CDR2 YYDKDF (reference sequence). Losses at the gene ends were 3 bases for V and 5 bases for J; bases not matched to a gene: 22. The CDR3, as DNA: TGTGCCACCAGCAGCATGGGGGGGGTCGGTCCCGGACTAGCGGTGAACAATGAGCAGTTCTTC. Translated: CATSSMGGVGPGLAVNNEQFF.

Here the CDR3 reads CAWSATRTEQYF. The CDR3 coding sequence is TGTGCCTGGAGTGCGACAAGAACCGAGCAGTACTTC. The chain employs TRBV30 and TRBJ2-7, with unresolved D. Trimming took off 1 base at V and 6 bases at J, with 10 bases between the two ends. CDR1 and CDR2 from the germline V gene are GTSNPN and SVGIG (reference sequence). CDR3 length: 12 amino acids.

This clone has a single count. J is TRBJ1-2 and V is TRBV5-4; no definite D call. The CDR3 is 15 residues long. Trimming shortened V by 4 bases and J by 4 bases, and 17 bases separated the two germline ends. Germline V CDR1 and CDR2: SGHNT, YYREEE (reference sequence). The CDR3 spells CASSREVGGSYGYTF. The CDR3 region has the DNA TGTGCCAGCAGCAGGGAAGTGGGAGGGAGCTATGGCTACACCTTC.

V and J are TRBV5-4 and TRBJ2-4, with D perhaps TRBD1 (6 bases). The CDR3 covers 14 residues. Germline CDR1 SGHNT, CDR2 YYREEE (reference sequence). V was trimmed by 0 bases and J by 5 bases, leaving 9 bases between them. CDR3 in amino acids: CASSLGTVENIQYF. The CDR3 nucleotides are TGTGCCAGCAGCTTGGGGACAGTGGAAAACATTCAGTACTTC.

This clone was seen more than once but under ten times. The CDR3 region is CASSESVRTEAFF. For the CDR3, the DNA is TGCGCCAGCAGTGAGTCAGTGAGGACTGAAGCTTTCTTT. V and J are TRBV10-1 and TRBJ1-1; D ambiguous. CDR1 and CDR2 (germline): WNHNN, SYGVQD (reference sequence). The CDR3 consists of 13 residues. V dropped 0 bases and J dropped 5 bases, with 7 bases sitting between them.

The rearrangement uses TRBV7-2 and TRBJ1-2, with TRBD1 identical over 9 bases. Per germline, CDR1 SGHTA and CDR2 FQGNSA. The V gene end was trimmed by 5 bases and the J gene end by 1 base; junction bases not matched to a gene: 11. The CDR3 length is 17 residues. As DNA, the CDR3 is TGTGCCAGCAGCCCCCGGACAGGGGCCCTGAATAACTATGGCTACACCTTC. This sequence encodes CASSPRTGALNNYGYTF.

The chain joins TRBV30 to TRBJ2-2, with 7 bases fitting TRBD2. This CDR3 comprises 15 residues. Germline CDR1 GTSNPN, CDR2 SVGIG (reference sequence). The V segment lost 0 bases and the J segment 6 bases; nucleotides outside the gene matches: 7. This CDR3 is CAWSVVRGRAGELFF. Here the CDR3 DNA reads TGTGCCTGGAGTGTAGTCCGGGGGAGGGCCGGGGAGCTGTTTTTT.

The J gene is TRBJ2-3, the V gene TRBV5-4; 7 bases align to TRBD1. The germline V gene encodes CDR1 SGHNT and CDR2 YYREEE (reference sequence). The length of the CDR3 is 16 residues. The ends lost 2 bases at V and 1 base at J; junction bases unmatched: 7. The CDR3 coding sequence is TGTGCCAGCAGCTTCCGGACAGGAGCGGGCACAGATACGCAGTATTTT. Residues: CASSFRTGAGTDTQYF.